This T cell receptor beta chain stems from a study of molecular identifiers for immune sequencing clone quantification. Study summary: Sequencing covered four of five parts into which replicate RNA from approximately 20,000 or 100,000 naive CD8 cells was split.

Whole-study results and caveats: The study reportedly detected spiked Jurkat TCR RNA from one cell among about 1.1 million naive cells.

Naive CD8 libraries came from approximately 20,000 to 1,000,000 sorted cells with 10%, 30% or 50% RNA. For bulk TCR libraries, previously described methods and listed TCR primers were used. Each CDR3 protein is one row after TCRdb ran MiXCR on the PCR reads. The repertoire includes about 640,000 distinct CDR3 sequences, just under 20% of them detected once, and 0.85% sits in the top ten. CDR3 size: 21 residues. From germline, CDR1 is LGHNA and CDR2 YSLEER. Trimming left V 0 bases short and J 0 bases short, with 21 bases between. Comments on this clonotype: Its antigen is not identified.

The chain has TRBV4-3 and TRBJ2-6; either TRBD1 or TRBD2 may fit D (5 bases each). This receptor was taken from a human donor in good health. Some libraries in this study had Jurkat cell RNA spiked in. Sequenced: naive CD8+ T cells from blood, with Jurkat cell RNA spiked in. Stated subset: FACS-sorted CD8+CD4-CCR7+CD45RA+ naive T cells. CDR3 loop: CASSQDRFRGGLNSGANVLTF. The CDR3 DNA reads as TGCGCCAGCAGCCAAGATCGTTTTCGGGGCGGGTTGAACTCTGGGGCCAACGTCCTGACTTTC.